This passage covers 23 T cell receptor beta chains from one sample sequenced in a study of T cell changes during pregnancy in multiple sclerosis. The assay was immunoSEQ multiplex PCR, and TCRdb's table has in-frame clones only and misses some. The table records fewer than 55,000 clones, nearly 90% of them present only once. The sequencing used peripheral blood, collected after pregnancy. These TCRs come from a female donor in good health, enrolled as a control in a pregnancy study.

The V gene is TRBV12-5, the J gene TRBJ1-2; 7 bases are shared with TRBD1. J was trimmed by 2 bases and V by 5 bases; bases with no gene match: 5. This CDR3 contains 14 residues. CDR1 is LGHNT, CDR2 FRNRAP, per germline. The CDR3 is CASGPMTGNYGYTF. As DNA, the CDR3 is TGTGCTAGTGGTCCCATGACAGGGAACTATGGCTACACCTTC.

J is TRBJ2-7 and V is TRBV28; D is perhaps TRBD2 (6 bases). This CDR3 comprises 14 residues. V was cut by 2 bases and J by 6 bases, with 14 bases left in between. Germline values: CDR1 MDHEN, CDR2 SYDVKM. The CDR3: CASSLGRRESEQYF. CDR3 DNA sequence: TGTGCCAGCAGTTTAGGCCGACGGGAGTCCGAGCAGTACTTC.

This clone was recorded only once. The V call is TRBV5-6, the J call TRBJ1-5; TRBD1 matches 9 bases. The length of the CDR3 is 17 residues. CDR1 and CDR2 (germline): SGHDT, YYEEEE. V gave up 0 bases and J gave up 2 bases; unmatched junction bases: 6. CDR3 bases: TGTGCCAGCAGCTTGGGACAGGGGGGTTTGGGCAATCAGCCCCAGCATTTT. Residues: CASSLGQGGLGNQPQHF.

The chain recombines TRBV21-1 with TRBJ2-5; whether TRBD2, the table's D call, matches the DNA was not checked. TRBV21-1 is a documented pseudogene. This CDR3 has 13 amino acids. The CDR3 sequence is CASFGRGRETQYF. CDR3 nucleotides: TGTGCCAGCTTTGGGAGGGGGAGAGAGACCCAGTACTTC.

The chain employs TRBV4-2 and TRBJ2-5, with D maybe TRBD1 (5 bases). Germline lookup yields CDR1 LGHNA and CDR2 YNFKEQ. The V and J ends lost 3 bases and 1 base respectively, with 12 bases between them. The CDR3 spans 15 residues. CDR3 amino acids: CASSQRQFPQETQYF. DNA of the CDR3: TGTGCCAGCAGCCAGAGACAGTTCCCCCAAGAGACCCAGTACTTC.

J is TRBJ1-2 and V is TRBV2, with D maybe TRBD1 (6 bases). Trimming left V 2 bases short and J 6 bases short, with 13 bases between. The CDR3 runs to 14 residues. CDR1 SNHLY and CDR2 FYNNEI come from the germline V gene. CDR3 sequence (DNA): TGTGCCAGCAGTGAAAGTTGGGGGGGCCATGGCTACACCTTC. Translated: CASSESWGGHGYTF. The full variable domain, rest sourced from reference TRBV2 and TRBJ1-2, is EPEVTQTPSHQVTQMGQEVILRCVPISNHLYFYWYRQILGQKVEFLVSFYNNEISEKSEIFDDQFSVERPDGSNFTLKIRSTKLEDSAMYFCASSESWGGHGYTFGSGTRLTVV.

CDR3 in DNA: TGTGCCAGCAGCCCCGGACAGGGCCAGCCCCAGCATTTT. Translated: CASSPGQGQPQHF. V is TRBV6-6 and J is TRBJ1-5; the match to TRBD1 covers 8 bases. Germline loops: CDR1 MNHNY, CDR2 SVGAGI (reference sequence). Losses at the gene ends were 6 bases for V and 7 bases for J; bases not matched to a gene: 5. This CDR3 has 13 amino acids.

The CDR3 loop reads CSVFGQGGGYTF. In nucleotides, the CDR3 is TGCAGCGTTTTCGGACAGGGCGGTGGCTACACCTTC. The chain couples TRBV29-1 to TRBJ1-2; 8 bases align to TRBD1. The CDR3 totals 12 residues. J was trimmed by 7 bases and V by 5 bases; bases with no gene match: 6. Looked up from germline, CDR1 is SQVTM and CDR2 is ANQGSEA. The full variable domain, with the rest looked up from reference TRBV29-1 and TRBJ1-2, is SAVISQKPSRDICQRGTSLTIQCQVDSQVTMMFWYRQQPGQSLTLIATANQGSEATYESGFVIDKFPISRPNLTFSTLTVSNMSPEDSSIYLCSVFGQGGGYTFGSGTRLTVV.

The gene calls are TRBV30 and TRBJ1-2; D call uncertain. The CDR3 extends over 12 amino acids. Trimming stripped 5 bases from V and 0 bases from J, with 7 bases between. The germline V gene encodes CDR1 GTSNPN and CDR2 SVGIG (reference sequence). CDR3 nucleotide sequence: TGTGCCTGGGAGAGTACTAACTATGGCTACACCTTC. Amino acids: CAWESTNYGYTF. The full variable domain, its missing parts supplied by reference TRBV30 and TRBJ1-2, is SQTIHQWPATLVQPVGSPLSLECTVEGTSNPNLYWYRQAAGRGLQLLFYSVGIGQISSEVPQNLSASRPQDRQFILSSKKLLLSDSGFYLCAWESTNYGYTFGSGTRLTVV.

This clone was seen more than once but under ten times. J is TRBJ1-3 and V is TRBV6-1, with D perhaps matching TRBD1 (5 bases). Germline lookup yields CDR1 MNHNS and CDR2 SASEGT. Between the trimmed V and J ends, which lost 0 bases and 3 bases, there was a span of 15 bases. The CDR3 length is 17 residues. CDR3 residues: CASSEALGGEGGNTIYF. CDR3 nucleotides: TGTGCCAGCAGTGAAGCGCTGGGGGGAGAAGGTGGAAACACCATATATTTT.

This clone is termed medium-sized. The rearrangement links TRBV7-6 to TRBJ1-1, with no clear D. CDR1 SGHVS and CDR2 FNYEAQ come from the germline V gene. Deletions cut 1 base from V and 4 bases from J, with 10 bases between. The CDR3 is 14 residues long. The CDR3 region is CASSLGETSTEAFF. The CDR3 DNA reads as TGTGCCAGCAGCTTAGGGGAGACCTCCACTGAAGCTTTCTTT.

For the CDR3, the DNA is TGTGCCAGCAGCAGCGGAGGGGGCGCGGATGGCTACACCTTC. It codes for CASSSGGGADGYTF. This chain joins TRBV9 and TRBJ1-2, with TRBD1 matching over 7 bases. This CDR3 is 14 amino acids long. Germline trimming cut 4 bases from V and 6 bases from J; bases unmatched to any gene: 9. Germline CDR1 SGDLS, CDR2 YYNGEE.

The J gene is TRBJ1-3, the V gene TRBV30; tentative D call: TRBD1 (5 bases). Trimming stripped 3 bases from V and 2 bases from J, with 14 bases between. In germline, CDR1 is GTSNPN, CDR2 SVGIG (reference sequence). This CDR3 is 15 amino acids long. CDR3 in amino acids: CAWSAGRATGNTIYF. CDR3 DNA: TGTGCCTGGAGCGCCGGCAGGGCTACTGGAAACACCATATATTTT.

The chain carries TRBV9 and TRBJ1-2; D is ambiguous. Germline CDR1 and CDR2: SGDLS and YYNGEE. The V gene lost 2 bases and the J gene lost 8 bases, with 10 bases spanning the gap. The CDR3 length is 12 residues. CDR3 in DNA: TGTGCCAGCAGCGTCCGAGGGTTCGGCTACACCTTC. This translates into CASSVRGFGYTF.

This clone has only one observation. The chain links TRBV10-2 to TRBJ1-3, with 10 bases lining up with TRBD1. CDR3 length: 16 amino acids. V was clipped by 7 bases and J by 2 bases; unmatched bases: 8. Germline loops: CDR1 WSHSY, CDR2 SAAADI. DNA of the CDR3: TGCGCCAGCACTGCGACAGGGGGCACAACTGGAAACACCATATATTTT. Protein: CASTATGGTTGNTIYF.

This sequence joins TRBV6-1 and TRBJ2-3, with TRBD1 identical over 10 bases. Germline CDR1 and CDR2: MNHNS and SASEGT. After removal of 5 bases from V and 1 base from J, the junction contained 3 bases not matched to a gene. The CDR3 consists of 15 residues. DNA of the CDR3: TGTGCCAGCAGTTTTGGGACAGGGGGCACAGATACGCAGTATTTT. Its translation is CASSFGTGGTDTQYF.

The J gene is TRBJ2-5, the V gene TRBV5-1; perhaps TRBD1 as D (6 bases). Deletions cut 0 bases from V and 3 bases from J, with 12 bases between. The germline gives CDR1 SGHRS, CDR2 YFSETQ. This CDR3 is built from 15 residues. CDR3 loop: CASSLGDRRKETQYF. The CDR3 DNA follows: TGCGCCAGCAGCTTGGGTGACAGGCGCAAAGAGACCCAGTACTTC.

The genes are TRBV2 and TRBJ1-5, with D unresolved. Trimming shortened V by 1 base and J by 7 bases, and 20 bases separated the two germline ends. CDR1 and CDR2 (germline): SNHLY, FYNNEI. CDR3 length: 17 amino acids. The CDR3 region is CASSEEGRGKMEQPQHF. CDR3 nucleotide sequence: TGTGCCAGCAGTGAAGAAGGTCGAGGGAAAATGGAACAGCCCCAGCATTTT.

The V and J genes are TRBV20-1 and TRBJ1-2; no firm D call. The CDR3 runs 11 residues. Per the germline V gene, CDR1 is DFQATT and CDR2 is SNEGSKA (reference sequence). V was shortened by 3 bases and J by 8 bases, with 10 bases between the two germline ends. CDR3 DNA: TGCAGTGCTAGTGAATTACGGGGCTACACCTTC. Amino acids: CSASELRGYTF.

This clone came up a few times. DNA for the CDR3: TGTGCCAGCAGTCCATATGCGGGAGGTCGGGATGAGCAGTTCTTC. The encoded protein is CASSPYAGGRDEQFF. The chain links TRBV27 to TRBJ2-1; 8 nucleotides align to TRBD2. The CDR3 is made up of 15 amino acids. Trimming at V came to 5 bases and at J to 8 bases, leaving 11 bases not matched to a gene. CDR1 is MNHEY and CDR2 is SMNVEV in the germline V gene (reference sequence).

This clone was detected a few times. The CDR3: CASSQLPGGTKDTQYF. The DNA of the CDR3 is TGCGCCAGCAGCCAACTCCCGGGGGGGACTAAAGATACGCAGTATTTT. V and J are TRBV4-1 and TRBJ2-3; 8 bases map to TRBD2. Losses at the gene ends were 2 bases for V and 5 bases for J; bases not matched to a gene: 9. This CDR3 comprises 16 residues. The germline V gene has CDR1 MGHRA and CDR2 YSYEKL.

This chain uses TRBV27 with TRBJ1-4; 8 bases agree with TRBD1. CDR3 length: 14 residues. Germline CDR1 is MNHEY and CDR2 is SMNVEV (reference sequence). The trim removed 2 bases at V and 8 bases at J, leaving 4 bases unmatched. The CDR3 bases are TGTGCCAGCAGTTTACAGGGGGCACAAGAAAAACTGTTTTTT. Its protein is CASSLQGAQEKLFF.

This chain's CDR3 is CASSLGQGEDTQYF. CDR3 in DNA: TGTGCCAGCAGCTTAGGACAGGGAGAAGATACGCAGTATTTT. The J gene is TRBJ2-3, the V gene TRBV7-9; 7 bases match TRBD1. The CDR3 is made up of 14 amino acids. The ends lost 1 base at V and 5 bases at J; junction bases unmatched: 3. Germline V lookup: CDR1 SEHNR, CDR2 FQNEAQ (reference sequence).